The source of this T cell receptor (beta chain) is a study of beta chain features in type 1 diabetes. The investigators reverse transcribed all of the isolated RNA, so they sequenced expressed TCRB transcripts. Measured with immunoSEQ multiplex PCR; TCRdb has only the in-frame clones, and not every one. The data hold about 150,000 clones, with less than 9.5% observed a single time. With 0 bases clipped from V and 10 bases from J, the junction kept 11 bases outside the gene matches. The CDR3 spans 17 residues. From germline, CDR1 is LGHNA and CDR2 YSLEER. The TCR originated in a man aged 18 to 29 in good health. V usage is TRBV4-3 and J usage is TRBJ1-6; 8 bases map to TRBD1. What was sequenced was central memory CD4+ T cells from blood. The CDR3 reads CASSQDGRTGSGSPLHF. DNA for the CDR3: TGCGCCAGCAGCCAAGATGGGAGGACAGGGTCAGGGTCACCCCTCCACTTT.